Shown below are 21 T cell receptor beta chains from a single sample sequenced in a study of early T cells in non-severe SARS-CoV-2 infection. TCRdb passed the 5' RACE reads through MiXCR, listing each CDR3 protein once. This table has 86,000 or so distinct CDR3 sequences, around an eighth appearing once. Sequencing was carried out using whole blood. Receptors were obtained from an adult who was a healthcare worker with PCR-confirmed SARS-CoV-2 infection or an uninfected control (not recorded which).

A few counts support this clonotype. The rearrangement links TRBV7-6 to TRBJ2-6; D call uncertain. Trimming left V 0 bases short and J 0 bases short, with 9 bases between. The CDR3 is 17 amino acids. Germline V CDR1 and CDR2: SGHVS, FNYEAQ. The CDR3 region has the DNA TGTGCCAGCAGCTTAGCGGGTTTTAGCTCTGGGGCCAACGTCCTGACTTTC. It translates to CASSLAGFSSGANVLTF.

This clonotype occurred once. In DNA form, the CDR3 reads TGTGCCAGCAGCCAAGAGGACAAGTTAGCCAAAAACATTCAGTACTTC. Translation: CASSQEDKLAKNIQYF. The gene calls are TRBV14 and TRBJ2-4; TRBD1 is a possible D gene (5 bases). The germline V and J ends were trimmed by 0 bases and 0 bases, with 9 bases remaining between them. The CDR3 extends over 16 amino acids. Germline CDR1 reads SGHDN; CDR2 reads FVKESK.

Only a few counts were recorded for this clonotype. The V and J genes are TRBV18 and TRBJ1-2; D is ambiguous. CDR1 is KGHSH, CDR2 LQKENI, per germline. CDR3 length equals 12 residues. V gave up 4 bases and J gave up 3 bases, with 6 bases separating them. The CDR3 spells CASSRLDYGYTF. The CDR3 nucleotides are TGTGCCAGCTCACGCCTGGACTATGGCTACACCTTC.

This clonotype has more than one count but fewer than ten. V and J are TRBV6-1 and TRBJ2-2; TRBD1 matches 11 bases. Germline V gene data show CDR1 as MNHNS and CDR2 as SASEGT. Germline trimming cut 7 bases from V and 7 bases from J; bases unmatched to any gene: 11. CDR3 length equals 16 residues. The CDR3 sequence: CASIASDRGRSGELFF. CDR3 nucleotides: TGTGCCAGCATAGCCTCGGACAGGGGGCGTAGCGGGGAGCTGTTTTTT.

The chain is built from TRBV6-5 and TRBJ1-1, with 9 bases identical to TRBD1. The CDR3 spans 13 residues. V dropped 6 bases and J dropped 11; count of bases not matched to a gene: 10. Germline CDR1 is MNHEY and CDR2 is SVGAGI. CDR3 protein: CASSHGQGRTAFF. The CDR3 coding sequence is TGTGCCAGCAGCCATGGACAGGGGAGGACGGCTTTCTTT.

This clonotype was detected only a few times. The chain is built from TRBV19 and TRBJ1-5; unclear D gene. V was pared by 7 bases and J by 4 bases, with 14 bases between. This CDR3 comprises 14 residues. Germline V gene data show CDR1 as LNHDA and CDR2 as SQIVND (reference sequence). The CDR3 loop is CASTLYGGNQPQHF. For the CDR3, the DNA is TGTGCCAGTACCCTATACGGCGGGAATCAGCCCCAGCATTTT.

V usage is TRBV29-1 and J usage is TRBJ2-5; D remains ambiguous. This CDR3 region has 14 residues. The V and J ends lost 3 bases and 5 bases respectively, with 16 bases between them. Germline V gene lookup returns CDR1 SQVTM and CDR2 ANQGSEA. The CDR3 DNA sequence: TGCAGCGTTGACAGGACCGCAACCGGGGAGACCCAGTACTTC. Its translation is CSVDRTATGETQYF.

This clonotype was observed many times. The J gene is TRBJ2-3, the V gene TRBV6-2 or TRBV6-3; no firm D call. In germline, CDR1 is MNHEY, CDR2 SVGEGT. V was clipped by 4 bases and J by 9 bases, with 8 bases between them. CDR3 length: 11 amino acids. Here the CDR3 reads CASSFGGTQYF. The CDR3 nucleotides are TGTGCCAGCAGTTTCGGCGGAACGCAGTATTTT.

This clonotype has ten or more counts. The rearrangement uses TRBV7-9 and TRBJ1-1; 12 bases map to TRBD1. Looked up from germline, CDR1 is SEHNR and CDR2 is FQNEAQ (reference sequence). J lost 1 base, V lost 3 bases, and 9 bases had no gene match. The CDR3 sequence is 18 residues long. CDR3 in DNA: TGTGCCAGCAGCTTGGGAGGGACAGGGGGCTTGAGGAACACTGAAGCTTTCTTT. It is translated as CASSLGGTGGLRNTEAFF.

This clonotype turned up a few times. CDR3 amino acids: CATSRVQAKNIQYF. CDR3 nucleotides: TGTGCCACCAGCAGAGTTCAGGCCAAAAACATTCAGTACTTC. The chain employs TRBV15 and TRBJ2-4, with D uncertain. This CDR3 comprises 14 residues. The germline V gene has CDR1 LNHNV and CDR2 YYDKDF (reference sequence). The germline V and J ends were trimmed by 1 base and 1 base, with 5 bases remaining between them.

This clonotype was detected a few times. The V call is TRBV24-1, the J call TRBJ1-2, with 10 bases that match TRBD1. Germline V lookup: CDR1 KGHDR, CDR2 SFDVKD. V was pared by 4 bases and J by 6 bases, with 4 bases of the junction left unmatched. The CDR3 is 14 residues long. CDR3 sequence reads: CATSDPGTGDGYTF. CDR3 nucleotides: TGTGCCACCAGTGACCCAGGGACAGGGGATGGCTACACCTTC.

Only one count was recorded for this clonotype. A much more abundant neighbour one base away suggests this may be a read error. The J gene is TRBJ2-2, the V gene TRBV27; 7 bases fit TRBD2. The CDR3 sequence is 16 residues long. The germline V gene encodes CDR1 MNHEY and CDR2 SMNVEV (reference sequence). CDR3 sequence: CVSRKAGVRDTGELFF. Written as DNA, the CDR3 is TGTGTCAGCAGAAAGGCGGGAGTCCGGGACACCGGGGAGCTGTTTTTT.

The chain couples TRBV6-4 to TRBJ2-5; 9 positions agree with TRBD2. Germline assignment: CDR1 MRHNA and CDR2 SNTAGT. V gave up 6 bases and J gave up 1 base; unmatched junction bases: 3. The CDR3 loop spans 14 amino acids. The CDR3 loop reads CASSAGGTQETQYF. The CDR3 DNA reads as TGTGCCAGCAGCGCGGGGGGGACCCAAGAGACCCAGTACTTC.

The table lists this clonotype with a few counts. The CDR3 loop reads CASSQPSTGADHYEQYF. CDR3 nucleotides: TGCGCCAGCAGTCAGCCCTCGACAGGGGCGGACCACTACGAGCAGTACTTC. The chain is built from TRBV23-1 and TRBJ2-7, with 8 bases identical to TRBD1. TRBV23-1 is flagged as an ORF with uncertain function. The CDR3 sequence is 17 residues long. V was pared by 3 bases and J by 3 bases, with 13 bases of the junction left unmatched.

This sequence joins TRBV19 and TRBJ2-2, with D perhaps TRBD1 or TRBD2 (5 bases each). Germline V gene data show CDR1 as LNHDA and CDR2 as SQIVND (reference sequence). Trimming took off 1 base at V and 1 base at J, with 7 bases between the two ends. There are 15 residues in the CDR3. This CDR3 is CASSIGGMNTGELFF. Written as DNA, the CDR3 is TGTGCCAGTAGTATAGGGGGGATGAACACCGGGGAGCTGTTTTTT.

This clonotype was recorded a few times. This chain links TRBV6-2 or TRBV6-3 with TRBJ2-1; 9 bases align to TRBD2. The germline CDR1 and CDR2 sequences are MNHEY and SVGEGT. With V trimmed by 5 bases and J by 13 bases, 9 bases remained unmatched. CDR3 length: 13 residues. In DNA, the CDR3 is TGTGCCAGCAGTCGCCCCCCTAGCGGGGTTCAGTTCTTC. Protein sequence: CASSRPPSGVQFF.

The chain uses TRBV20-1 and TRBJ2-7; D perhaps matches TRBD1 (5 bases). There are 14 residues in the CDR3. Germline V gene sequence: CDR1 DFQATT, CDR2 SNEGSKA (reference sequence). V dropped 3 bases and J dropped 3 bases, with 15 bases sitting between them. The CDR3 is CSASSGQGLYEQYF. In DNA form, the CDR3 reads TGCAGTGCTAGTTCCGGTCAGGGTCTCTACGAGCAGTACTTC.

The chain employs TRBV29-1 and TRBJ1-4, with no clear D. The CDR3 length is 13 residues. Germline V gene data show CDR1 as SQVTM and CDR2 as ANQGSEA. V lost 5 bases to trimming and J lost 7 bases, with 14 bases between them. CDR3 nucleotides: TGCAGCGTTTCGGGAAGGCTAAGTGAAAAACTGTTTTTT. Amino acid sequence: CSVSGRLSEKLFF. The complete variable domain, with remaining parts taken from reference TRBV29-1 and TRBJ1-4, reads SAVISQKPSRDICQRGTSLTIQCQVDSQVTMMFWYRQQPGQSLTLIATANQGSEATYESGFVIDKFPISRPNLTFSTLTVSNMSPEDSSIYLCSVSGRLSEKLFFGSGTQLSVL.

Remarks on this clonotype: A junction end diverges from the germline sequence, so it may reflect a read error. The chain is built from TRBV7-2 and TRBJ2-7, with D perhaps TRBD1 or TRBD2 (6 bases each). Looked up from germline, CDR1 is SGHTA and CDR2 is FQGNSA. The CDR3 has 15 amino acids. The CDR3 loop reads CVSSWGTGASYEQYF. CDR3 DNA sequence: TGTGTCAGCAGCTGGGGAACGGGGGCTTCCTACGAGCAGTACTTC.

J is TRBJ2-3 and V is TRBV27; possibly TRBD1 for D (5 bases). This CDR3 spans 14 amino acids. V dropped 5 bases and J dropped 6 bases, with 15 bases sitting between them. CDR1 MNHEY and CDR2 SMNVEV come from the germline V gene (reference sequence). The chain's CDR3 is CASSPLGPGDTQYF. The CDR3 bases are TGTGCCAGCAGTCCTCTAGGCCCAGGGGATACGCAGTATTTT.

A few counts support this clonotype. This chain connects TRBV11-2 to TRBJ1-2; TRBD1 matches at 7 bases. With 0 bases clipped from V and 6 bases from J, the junction kept 10 bases outside the gene matches. CDR1 and CDR2 from the germline V gene are SGHAT and FQNNGV. This CDR3 region has 16 residues. This chain's CDR3 is CASSLDRGGGAHGYTF. The CDR3 nucleotides are TGTGCCAGCAGCTTAGATCGGGGAGGGGGCGCTCATGGCTACACCTTC. Drawing the rest from reference TRBV11-2 and TRBJ1-2, the complete variable domain is EAGVAQSPRYKIIEKRQSVAFWCNPISGHATLYWYQQILGQGPKLLIQFQNNGVVDDSQLPKDRFSAERLKGVDSTLKIQPAKLEDSAVYLCASSLDRGGGAHGYTFGSGTRLTVV.